The 20 T cell receptor beta chains in this list originate from one sample, sequenced in a study of vaccination effects on CD4 cells after COVID-19. Antigen-specific CD4+ T cells expanded by the ViraFEST assay with viral peptide pools were then sequenced. After less than 11 days in culture, the CD4+ T cells were isolated. Participants each got two BNT162b2 or mRNA-1273 vaccine doses. These receptors' targets are unknown. Sequenced by immunoSEQ multiplex PCR; TCRdb stores in-frame clones only, minus some. The data show tens of thousands of clones, approximately 64% seen once. The source material was CD4+ T cells from PBMCs cultured with SARS-CoV-2 spike peptides, sampled after COVID-19 vaccination. These receptors all stem from a human donor who received a COVID-19 vaccine.

CDR3 in amino acids: CATSGGPHTGELFF. The CDR3 bases are TGTGCCACCAGTGGAGGTCCCCACACCGGGGAGCTGTTTTTT. The V call is TRBV24-1, the J call TRBJ2-2; D is undetermined. This CDR3 spans 14 amino acids. V lost 5 bases to trimming and J lost 3 bases, with 9 bases between them. Per the germline V gene, CDR1 is KGHDR and CDR2 is SFDVKD.

This chain connects TRBV11-2 to TRBJ1-4; D is perhaps TRBD1 (6 bases). The germline V gene has CDR1 SGHAT and CDR2 FQNNGV. The CDR3 extends over 17 amino acids. V was trimmed by 4 bases and J by 0 bases, leaving 15 bases between them. This CDR3 reads CASSSLRGPSTNEKLFF. The CDR3 nucleotides read TGTGCCAGCAGCTCCCTCAGGGGTCCTTCAACTAATGAAAAACTGTTTTTT.

In its sample, this clone was seen a few times. J is TRBJ2-7 and V is TRBV6-5; weak D call: TRBD1 (6 bases). The CDR3 spans 12 residues. Deletions cut 9 bases from V and 3 bases from J, with 12 bases between. Germline V gene sequence: CDR1 MNHEY, CDR2 SVGAGI. This CDR3 is CASYGTNYEQYF. CDR3 in DNA: TGTGCCAGTTACGGGACAAACTACGAGCAGTACTTC.

The chain carries TRBV3-1 (or the pseudogene TRBV3-2) and TRBJ2-3; no definite D call. The CDR3 length is 14 residues. V was shortened by 1 base and J by 1 base, with 6 bases between the two germline ends. The V gene's germline CDR1 is LGHDT and CDR2 YNNKEL (reference sequence). CDR3 DNA sequence: TGTGCCAGCAGCCAAGGAGATGGCACAGATACGCAGTATTTT. Amino acid sequence: CASSQGDGTDTQYF.

The gene calls are TRBV7-6 and TRBJ2-1; 10 bases are shared with TRBD2. The CDR3 runs to 21 residues. Looked up from germline, CDR1 is SGHVS and CDR2 is FNYEAQ. Losses at the gene ends were 0 bases for V and 3 bases for J; bases not matched to a gene: 17. CDR3 in DNA: TGTGCCAGCAGCTTAGCGCTAAGGACTAGCGGCAAAAAGTCGGTCTACAATGAGCAGTTCTTC. This codes for CASSLALRTSGKKSVYNEQFF.

J is TRBJ2-1 and V is TRBV6-5; D not resolved. V was cut by 6 bases and J by 1 base, with 13 bases left in between. Per the germline V gene, CDR1 is MNHEY and CDR2 is SVGAGI. This CDR3 comprises 15 residues. The CDR3 nucleotides are TGTGCCAGCAGCCAGTGGGTGGGGTCCTACAATGAGCAGTTCTTC. Protein product: CASSQWVGSYNEQFF.

The chain employs TRBV25-1 and TRBJ1-1; TRBD1 might be the D (6 bases). The germline gives CDR1 MGHDK, CDR2 SYGVNS. The CDR3 is 15 residues long. With 2 bases removed from V and 4 bases from J, the gap between germline ends came to 14 bases. CDR3 DNA sequence: TGTGCCAGCAGTGAAGTGGACAGTCAAGGCACTGAAGCTTTCTTT. Protein: CASSEVDSQGTEAFF.

This sequence joins TRBV5-1 and TRBJ1-3; possibly TRBD1 for D (6 bases). This CDR3 comprises 18 residues. Germline lookup yields CDR1 SGHRS and CDR2 YFSETQ. V was clipped by 4 bases and J by 0 bases, with 20 bases between them. CDR3 coding DNA: TGCGCCAGCAGCCACCAAGTGGGGGCGGAGAACTCTGGAAACACCATATATTTT. This encodes CASSHQVGAENSGNTIYF.

The chain couples TRBV7-9 to TRBJ2-6; D remains ambiguous. Germline CDR1 reads SEHNR; CDR2 reads FQNEAQ (reference sequence). V lost 5 bases and J 2 bases, leaving 7 bases between the germline ends. The CDR3 length is 14 residues. The CDR3 bases are TGTGCCAGCAGCCCGAGCGCTGGGGCCAACGTCCTGACTTTC. Translated, it gives CASSPSAGANVLTF.

The chain has TRBV6-6 and TRBJ2-3, with TRBD2 identical over 10 bases. Germline V gene data show CDR1 as MNHNY and CDR2 as SVGAGI (reference sequence). Unmatched junction bases numbered 10, after V lost 6 bases and J lost 7 bases. The CDR3 contains 15 residues. CDR3 sequence: CASRPRLAGKNTQYF. The CDR3 DNA reads as TGTGCCAGCAGACCCAGACTAGCGGGTAAAAATACGCAGTATTTT.

The chain combines TRBV5-1 with TRBJ1-2; 9 bases map to TRBD1. V lost 4 bases and J lost 5; bases outside the gene matches: 15. From germline, CDR1 is SGHRS and CDR2 YFSETQ. The CDR3 is 17 residues long. Written as DNA, the CDR3 is TGCGCCAGCAGCGCCTCCGGGACAGGGCTTGGGTTTTATGGCTACACCTTC. Its protein is CASSASGTGLGFYGYTF.

This sequence joins TRBV19 and TRBJ1-2, with D tentatively TRBD1 (6 bases). The CDR3 sequence is 13 residues long. Trimming shortened V by 10 bases and J by 4 bases, and 16 bases separated the two germline ends. CDR1 LNHDA and CDR2 SQIVND come from the germline V gene (reference sequence). CDR3 sequence (DNA): TGTGCCACCGAGACAGGACCTGGCTATGGCTACACCTTC. This translates into CATETGPGYGYTF.

The V call is TRBV11-3, the J call TRBJ2-1, with TRBD2 matching over 9 bases. The CDR3 contains 18 residues. Losses at the gene ends were 1 base for V and 0 bases for J; bases not matched to a gene: 7. Per the germline V gene, CDR1 is SGHNT and CDR2 is YENEEA. DNA for the CDR3: TGTGCCAGCAGCTTAGGGGCTAGCGGGGCGAGCTCCTACAATGAGCAGTTCTTC. The encoded protein is CASSLGASGASSYNEQFF.

The V call is TRBV24-1, the J call TRBJ2-3, with TRBD2 matching 8 bases. Per the germline V gene, CDR1 is KGHDR and CDR2 is SFDVKD. V lost 4 bases to trimming and J lost 4 bases; unmatched junction nucleotides: 3. This CDR3 is built from 14 residues. CDR3 DNA sequence: TGTGCCACCAGTGAGGCGGGACTAGCAGATACGCAGTATTTT. Its translation is CATSEAGLADTQYF.

The genes are TRBV15 and TRBJ1-1; possible D gene TRBD1, 6 bases. In germline, CDR1 is LNHNV, CDR2 YYDKDF (reference sequence). The length of the CDR3 is 17 residues. The V end lost 0 bases, the J end lost 4 bases, and 18 bases lay between the germline ends. Written as DNA, the CDR3 is TGTGCCACCAGCAGAGATGGGGGGCTAGAGAAAGTCACTGAAGCTTTCTTT. It encodes CATSRDGGLEKVTEAFF.

With respect to this clone: Germline and junction disagree at one end, which may indicate a read error. The V call is TRBV4-1, the J call TRBJ1-5; the D is unclear. The CDR3 contains 13 residues. Germline CDR1 is MGHRA and CDR2 is YSYEKL. DNA of the CDR3: TGCGCCAGCAGTCAAGACCCGGATCAGCCCCAGCATTTT. Its protein is CASSQDPDQPQHF.

This sequence joins TRBV21-1 and TRBJ2-2; the D segment call TRBD1 is taken from the table without a DNA check. TRBV21-1 is an annotated pseudogene. This CDR3 spans 15 amino acids. The CDR3 DNA reads TGTGCCAGCAGCAAAGAAAGGGCGACAGGGTGGGAGCTGTTTTTT. As protein: CASSKERATGWELFF.

This clone was picked up a small number of times. The gene calls are TRBV14 and TRBJ2-6; D gene ambiguous. Looked up from germline, CDR1 is SGHDN and CDR2 is FVKESK. Trimming removed 0 bases at V and 4 bases at J, with 7 bases between. There are 15 residues in the CDR3. The CDR3 sequence: CASSQDGTGANVLTF. The CDR3 DNA follows: TGTGCCAGCAGCCAAGATGGAACCGGGGCCAACGTCCTGACTTTC.

The chain recombines TRBV7-9 with TRBJ2-1; 7 bases match TRBD2. The CDR3 contains 16 residues. Germline CDR1 reads SEHNR; CDR2 reads FQNEAQ (reference sequence). V was clipped by 1 base and J by 4 bases; unmatched bases: 7. CDR3 sequence reads: CASSLVSLAVYNEQFF. CDR3 bases: TGTGCCAGCAGCTTAGTATCGCTAGCGGTGTACAATGAGCAGTTCTTC.

The chain combines TRBV5-6 with TRBJ1-1; 9 bases agree with TRBD1. This CDR3 region has 17 residues. V shed 2 bases and J 2 bases; nucleotides not matched to a gene: 10. Germline V gene lookup returns CDR1 SGHDT and CDR2 YYEEEE. CDR3 in amino acids: CASSFRRTGQGNTEAFF. The CDR3 DNA is TGTGCCAGCAGCTTTAGGCGGACGGGACAGGGTAACACTGAAGCTTTCTTT.